A selection of T cell receptor beta chains follows, all from one sample in a study of memory CD4+ T cells and cytomegalovirus serostatus. Repertoires were generated with immunoSEQ multiplex PCR, while TCRdb's copy carries only in-frame clones and drops some. The sample lists about 80,000 clones; 65% to 85% were seen once. The sample taken for sequencing was memory CD4+ T cells from blood. The source of these receptors is an adult in good health and CMV-seronegative. Each CDR3 is given with its conserved first and last residue. D genes are given only for firm matches. Rows may omit the clone size; those that give it use once, few, many or a size class.

>few|TRBD1|TRBV27|TRBJ1-6
TGTGCCAGCAGACCCTCAGGGGGGATTGTTTATTCACCCCTCCACTTT
CASRPSGGIVYSPLHF
>-|-|TRBV19|TRBJ1-5
TGTGCCAGTAGAAACTCAGGGTTAAGCAATCAGCCCCAGCATTTT
CASRNSGLSNQPQHF
>few|-|TRBV7-9|TRBJ1-1
TGTGCCAGCAGCTTAGATTCAGTTGGGAACACTGAAGCTTTCTTT
CASSLDSVGNTEAFF
>few|TRBD1|TRBV18|TRBJ1-1
TGTGCCAGCTCACCGACAGGGTGGGCTGAAGCTTTCTTT
CASSPTGWAEAFF
>few|TRBD1|TRBV5-1|TRBJ1-5
TGCGCCAGCAGCCCGGGACAGGGGACAATGGATCAGCCCCAGCATTTT
CASSPGQGTMDQPQHF
>once|-|TRBV12-5|TRBJ1-6
TGTGCTAGTGGTTTGGGGGGGGAGTATAATTCACCCCTCCACTTT
CASGLGGEYNSPLHF
>few|TRBD2|TRBV4-1|TRBJ2-3
TGCGCCAGCAGCCAAGTGGCTAGCGGGGGGAGCAGCACAGATACGCAGTATTTT
CASSQVASGGSSTDTQYF
>medium-sized|-|TRBV28|TRBJ1-5
TGTGCCAGCGCACCTCGGCCAGGGTCCAACAATCAGCCCCAGCATTTT
CASAPRPGSNNQPQHF
>-|-|TRBV5-1|TRBJ1-2
TGCGCCAGCAGCCCGGGATACAGCTATGGCTACACCTTC
CASSPGYSYGYTF
>-|TRBD1|TRBV27|TRBJ1-6
TGTGCCAGCAGTTTAATGTGGGACAGGGGCTATAATTCACCCCTCCACTTT
CASSLMWDRGYNSPLHF